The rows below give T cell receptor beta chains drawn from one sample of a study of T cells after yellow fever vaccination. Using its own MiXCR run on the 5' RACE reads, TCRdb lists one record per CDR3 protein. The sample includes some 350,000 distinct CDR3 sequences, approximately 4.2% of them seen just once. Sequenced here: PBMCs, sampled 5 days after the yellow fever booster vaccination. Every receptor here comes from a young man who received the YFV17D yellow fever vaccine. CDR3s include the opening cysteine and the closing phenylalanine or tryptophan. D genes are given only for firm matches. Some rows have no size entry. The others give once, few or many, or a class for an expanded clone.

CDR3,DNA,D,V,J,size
CASSQDRVAGGPKFF,TGCGCCAGCAGCCAAGATCGAGTAGCGGGGGGGCCGAAGTTCTTC,TRBD2,TRBV4-3,TRBJ2-1,few
CASSLGQGGTDTQYF,TGCGCCAGCAGCTTGGGACAGGGCGGCACAGATACGCAGTATTTT,TRBD1,TRBV5-1,TRBJ2-3,many
CASSFRQGGPDTQYF,TGTGCCAGCAGCTTTCGACAGGGGGGTCCAGATACGCAGTATTTT,TRBD1,TRBV7-9,TRBJ2-3,many
CASSPEWTSEDTQYF,TGTGCCAGCAGCCCTGAATGGACTAGTGAAGATACGCAGTATTTT,TRBD2,TRBV11-2,TRBJ2-3,many
CSARDKWNTGELFF,TGCAGTGCTAGAGACAAATGGAACACCGGGGAGCTGTTTTTT,.,TRBV20-1,TRBJ2-2,many
CASRKQGVDGYTF,TGTGCCAGCAGGAAACAGGGTGTAGATGGCTACACCTTC,.,TRBV6-1,TRBJ1-2,many
CASSFGLAGGLDNDQFF,TGCGCCAGCAGCTTCGGGCTAGCGGGGGGTTTAGACAATGACCAGTTCTTC,TRBD2,TRBV5-1,TRBJ2-1,few
CASSLGRAYEQYF,TGTGCCAGCAGTTTGGGGAGAGCCTACGAGCAGTACTTC,.,TRBV12-3/TRBV12-4,TRBJ2-7,many
CASSQGQSRDYGYTF,TGCGCCAGCAGCCAAGGCCAGTCTCGTGACTATGGCTACACCTTC,.,TRBV4-3,TRBJ1-2,.
CAISETQNTGELFF,TGTGCCATCAGTGAGACGCAGAACACCGGGGAGCTGTTTTTT,.,TRBV10-3,TRBJ2-2,.
CASSNLPRGRTQYF,TGTGCCAGCAGCAACCTACCCCGGGGACGGACGCAGTATTTT,.,TRBV7-2,TRBJ2-3,few
CSAAAHTDTQYF,TGCAGTGCCGCTGCCCATACAGATACGCAGTATTTT,.,TRBV20-1,TRBJ2-3,many
CASSQDPVGAPQETQYF,TGTGCCAGCAGCCAAGACCCGGTGGGAGCGCCCCAAGAGACCCAGTACTTC,.,TRBV4-2,TRBJ2-5,many
CSASRGGAQETQYF,TGCAGTGCTAGCCGCGGGGGGGCTCAAGAGACCCAGTACTTC,TRBD2,TRBV20-1,TRBJ2-5,many
CSAVWASGSYEQYF,TGCAGTGCTGTGTGGGCCTCCGGGTCCTACGAGCAGTACTTC,.,TRBV20-1,TRBJ2-7,many
CASSLRINQPQHF,TGTGCCAGCAGCTTAAGAATCAATCAGCCCCAGCATTTT,.,TRBV7-9,TRBJ1-5,few
CASSFPPQGSGANVLTF,TGTGCCAGCAGCTTTCCCCCACAGGGCTCTGGGGCCAACGTCCTGACTTTC,.,TRBV7-9,TRBJ2-6,.
CASSLAGTGDSPLHF,TGTGCCAGCAGTTTAGCGGGGACGGGGGATTCACCCCTCCACTTT,.,TRBV12-3/TRBV12-4,TRBJ1-6,few
CASSLEGRWEAGGRQFF,TGTGCCAGCAGCTTAGAGGGGCGTTGGGAAGCGGGGGGGCGGCAGTTCTTC,TRBD2,TRBV7-8,TRBJ2-1,.
CASSPDRGGLIQYF,TGCGCCAGCAGCCCTGACAGGGGAGGCCTTATTCAGTACTTC,TRBD1,TRBV4-3,TRBJ2-4,many
CASSVDPDPGTEAFF,TGTGCCAGCAGCGTAGATCCTGACCCAGGCACTGAAGCTTTCTTT,.,TRBV9,TRBJ1-1,.
CASSAGQGTTGELFF,TGTGCCAGCTCGGCGGGACAGGGGACCACCGGGGAGCTGTTTTTT,TRBD1,TRBV18,TRBJ2-2,.
CASSFEVVETQYF,TGTGCCAGCAGCTTCGAGGTTGTTGAGACCCAGTACTTC,.,TRBV7-9,TRBJ2-5,.
CSARDGPRAGYTF,TGCAGTGCTAGAGATGGCCCACGGGCCGGCTACACCTTC,.,TRBV20-1,TRBJ1-2,many
CASSPPQGLSGNTIYF,TGTGCCAGCTCACCACCCCAGGGTTTGTCCGGAAACACCATATATTTT,.,TRBV18,TRBJ1-3,few
CSARFANTEAFF,TGCAGTGCTAGATTCGCGAACACTGAAGCTTTCTTT,.,TRBV20-1,TRBJ1-1,few
CASRDWNNSPLHF,TGTGCCAGCCGGGACTGGAATAATTCACCCCTCCACTTT,.,TRBV25-1,TRBJ1-6,few
CAPVGNEQFF,TGTGCCCCCGTGGGAAATGAGCAGTTCTTC,.,TRBV24-1,TRBJ2-1,.
CASKKMDGDTEAFF,TGTGCCAGCAAAAAAATGGACGGGGACACTGAAGCTTTCTTT,.,TRBV7-2,TRBJ1-1,many
CASSQSGGASYNEQFF,TGTGCCAGCAGCCAGAGCGGGGGGGCCTCCTACAATGAGCAGTTCTTC,TRBD2,TRBV7-3,TRBJ2-1,many
CASSRRQNRYEQYF,TGTGCCAGCAGCCGCCGACAAAATCGCTACGAGCAGTACTTC,.,TRBV11-2,TRBJ2-7,many
CASSLLGQGSTGELFF,TGTGCCAGCAGCCTCCTGGGACAGGGGAGCACCGGGGAGCTGTTTTTT,TRBD1,TRBV5-4,TRBJ2-2,few
CASSRGRSNTGELFF,TGTGCCAGCAGCCGTGGACGCTCGAACACCGGGGAGCTGTTTTTT,.,TRBV7-2,TRBJ2-2,many
CASKGQGNNSPLHF,TGTGCCAGCAAGGGACAGGGCAATAATTCACCCCTCCACTTT,TRBD1,TRBV12-3/TRBV12-4,TRBJ1-6,.
CASSVGRNGYTF,TGTGCCAGCAGCGTAGGTAGGAACGGCTACACCTTC,.,TRBV5-6,TRBJ1-2,few
CASSQDRVATENSPLHF,TGCGCCAGCAGCCAAGATCGAGTGGCCACGGAAAATTCACCCCTCCACTTT,.,TRBV4-1,TRBJ1-6,few
CASSPRTGLRPQHF,TGTGCCAGCAGTCCCAGGACAGGACTGCGGCCCCAGCATTTT,TRBD1,TRBV6-2/TRBV6-3,TRBJ1-5,.
CASSSALIDGYTF,TGTGCCAGCAGCTCAGCGCTTATAGATGGCTACACCTTC,.,TRBV13,TRBJ1-2,.
CASRLRAVHGELFF,TGTGCCAGCAGACTCCGGGCAGTTCACGGGGAGCTGTTTTTT,.,TRBV6-2/TRBV6-3,TRBJ2-2,many
CASSVGGVYNEQFF,TGCGCCAGCAGCGTCGGGGGAGTCTACAATGAGCAGTTCTTC,.,TRBV4-1,TRBJ2-1,many
CASSLMGGSYEQYF,TGTGCCAGCAGTTTAATGGGGGGGAGCTACGAGCAGTACTTC,TRBD2,TRBV6-5,TRBJ2-7,few
CASSTGTGVNEQFF,TGTGCCAGCAGTACAGGGACAGGGGTGAATGAGCAGTTCTTC,TRBD1,TRBV6-5,TRBJ2-1,.
CASSRRDRAGYTF,TGTGCCAGCAGCCGTCGGGACAGGGCTGGCTACACCTTC,TRBD1,TRBV4-2,TRBJ1-2,few
CASSLSFPGGTGELFF,TGTGCCAGCAGCTTATCGTTCCCAGGGGGAACCGGGGAGCTGTTTTTT,TRBD1,TRBV7-2,TRBJ2-2,many
CASSLEGRGSGEQYF,TGCGCCAGCAGCTTGGAGGGCAGGGGGTCGGGAGAGCAGTACTTC,TRBD1,TRBV5-1,TRBJ2-7,many
CASSFGGGANEQYF,TGCGCCAGCAGCTTCGGAGGAGGGGCGAACGAGCAGTACTTC,.,TRBV5-1,TRBJ2-7,many